This is a list of T cell receptor beta chains from one sample in a study of cytomegalovirus exposure and HLA in healthy donors. The method was immunoSEQ multiplex PCR; TCRdb's version includes in-frame clones alone and lacks a portion of them. The top ten hold around 5% of the sample, which has approximately 100,000 clones, approximately 80% seen once. What was sequenced was PBMCs. These receptors were taken from a female donor in good health and CMV-seropositive. The CDR3 runs from the conserved cysteine through the conserved F or W. Each record gives: clone size, D gene, V gene, J gene, CDR3 protein, CDR3 DNA. The D gene is left open where the match is weak. Expanded clones are given a class, and other clones once, few, many or no size at all.

clone size: -; D gene: TRBD2; V gene: TRBV5-1; J gene: TRBJ2-7; CDR3 protein: CASSSGPGGGYEQYF; CDR3 DNA: TGCGCCAGCAGCTCTGGCCCGGGGGGGGGCTACGAGCAGTACTTC
clone size: -; D gene: -; V gene: TRBV2; J gene: TRBJ2-3; CDR3 protein: CASTPGDTQYF; CDR3 DNA: TGTGCCAGCACCCCAGGAGATACGCAGTATTTT
clone size: -; D gene: TRBD1; V gene: TRBV7-9; J gene: TRBJ1-5; CDR3 protein: CASSSQGINQPQHF; CDR3 DNA: TGTGCCAGCAGTTCACAGGGGATTAATCAACCCCAGCATTTT
clone size: -; D gene: -; V gene: TRBV20-1; J gene: TRBJ2-7; CDR3 protein: CSARALNEQYF; CDR3 DNA: TGCAGTGCTAGGGCCCTCAACGAGCAGTACTTC
clone size: few; D gene: TRBD2; V gene: TRBV11-2; J gene: TRBJ2-1; CDR3 protein: CASLRTSGRDNEQFF; CDR3 DNA: TGTGCCAGCCTACGGACTAGCGGGAGGGACAATGAGCAGTTCTTC
clone size: -; D gene: TRBD1; V gene: TRBV9; J gene: TRBJ2-1; CDR3 protein: CASSPPGGWNNEQFF; CDR3 DNA: TGTGCCAGCAGCCCCCCAGGGGGCTGGAACAATGAGCAGTTCTTC
clone size: -; D gene: TRBD1; V gene: TRBV19; J gene: TRBJ1-6; CDR3 protein: CASSMGGQGANSPLHF; CDR3 DNA: TGTGCCAGTAGTATGGGCGGCCAGGGGGCAAATTCACCCCTCCACTTT
clone size: once; D gene: TRBD1; V gene: TRBV2; J gene: TRBJ2-2; CDR3 protein: CASSSGTGWATGELFF; CDR3 DNA: TGTGCCAGCAGTTCCGGGACAGGGTGGGCCACCGGGGAGCTGTTTTTT
clone size: -; D gene: TRBD2; V gene: TRBV30; J gene: TRBJ2-1; CDR3 protein: CAWSRATSNNEQFF; CDR3 DNA: TGTGCCTGGAGTAGGGCGACTAGCAACAATGAGCAGTTCTTC
clone size: -; D gene: TRBD2; V gene: TRBV5-1; J gene: TRBJ2-5; CDR3 protein: CASSSGNPETQYF; CDR3 DNA: TGCGCCAGCAGCAGCGGGAACCCAGAGACCCAGTACTTC
clone size: -; D gene: -; V gene: TRBV1; J gene: TRBJ1-5; CDR3 protein: CTSSQFRDRSNQPQHF; CDR3 DNA: TGCACCAGCAGCCAATTTCGGGACAGAAGCAATCAGCCCCAGCATTTT
clone size: -; D gene: TRBD1; V gene: TRBV5-1; J gene: TRBJ1-4; CDR3 protein: CASSPRTGENEKLFF; CDR3 DNA: TGCGCCAGCAGCCCAAGGACAGGGGAGAATGAAAAACTGTTTTTT
clone size: -; D gene: TRBD2; V gene: TRBV5-1; J gene: TRBJ2-7; CDR3 protein: CASSLGGLGLAGRDSYEQYF; CDR3 DNA: TGCGCCAGCAGCTTGGGAGGATTAGGACTAGCGGGCCGTGACTCCTACGAGCAGTACTTC
clone size: -; D gene: -; V gene: TRBV10-3; J gene: TRBJ2-7; CDR3 protein: CAISEEQGLPYEQYF; CDR3 DNA: TGTGCCATCAGTGAAGAACAGGGTTTGCCCTACGAGCAGTACTTC
clone size: -; D gene: TRBD1; V gene: TRBV19; J gene: TRBJ2-5; CDR3 protein: CASSISGGLGEETQYF; CDR3 DNA: TGTGCCAGTAGTATTTCAGGGGGCCTCGGGGAAGAGACCCAGTACTTC
clone size: once; D gene: TRBD1; V gene: TRBV7-2; J gene: TRBJ1-6; CDR3 protein: CASSTYVPGTGNSPLHF; CDR3 DNA: TGTGCCAGCAGCACTTATGTCCCCGGGACAGGGAATTCACCCCTCCACTTT
clone size: -; D gene: TRBD2; V gene: TRBV11-2; J gene: TRBJ2-1; CDR3 protein: CASSLRASGMSFEQFF; CDR3 DNA: TGTGCCAGCAGCCTGAGGGCTAGCGGGATGAGTTTTGAGCAGTTCTTC
clone size: -; D gene: TRBD1; V gene: TRBV6-6; J gene: TRBJ1-5; CDR3 protein: CASSTPLLQGGEPQHF; CDR3 DNA: TGTGCCAGCAGTACCCCGTTATTACAGGGGGGAGAGCCCCAGCATTTT
clone size: -; D gene: TRBD2; V gene: TRBV11-3; J gene: TRBJ2-1; CDR3 protein: CASSKAGTSGRSEQFF; CDR3 DNA: TGTGCCAGCAGCAAAGCCGGGACTAGCGGGAGGAGTGAGCAGTTCTTC
clone size: few; D gene: -; V gene: TRBV6-5; J gene: TRBJ1-6; CDR3 protein: CASSSTGRSPLHF; CDR3 DNA: TGTGCCAGCAGTTCGACGGGGAGGTCACCCCTCCACTTT
clone size: -; D gene: -; V gene: TRBV5-5; J gene: TRBJ2-5; CDR3 protein: CASSLVLGGASETQYF; CDR3 DNA: TGTGCCAGCAGCTTGGTTTTAGGGGGGGCCTCGGAGACCCAGTACTTC
clone size: once; D gene: TRBD1; V gene: TRBV7-2; J gene: TRBJ1-2; CDR3 protein: CASSSRLGTGIDYGYTF; CDR3 DNA: TGTGCCAGCAGCTCCCGCCTCGGGACAGGGATTGACTATGGCTACACCTTC
clone size: -; D gene: -; V gene: TRBV7-9; J gene: TRBJ2-7; CDR3 protein: CASSFQRASYEQYF; CDR3 DNA: TGTGCCAGCAGCTTCCAGCGGGCCTCCTACGAGCAGTACTTC
clone size: -; D gene: -; V gene: TRBV7-8; J gene: TRBJ1-3; CDR3 protein: CASGPYRGNTIYF; CDR3 DNA: TGTGCCAGCGGGCCCTACAGGGGAAACACCATATATTTT